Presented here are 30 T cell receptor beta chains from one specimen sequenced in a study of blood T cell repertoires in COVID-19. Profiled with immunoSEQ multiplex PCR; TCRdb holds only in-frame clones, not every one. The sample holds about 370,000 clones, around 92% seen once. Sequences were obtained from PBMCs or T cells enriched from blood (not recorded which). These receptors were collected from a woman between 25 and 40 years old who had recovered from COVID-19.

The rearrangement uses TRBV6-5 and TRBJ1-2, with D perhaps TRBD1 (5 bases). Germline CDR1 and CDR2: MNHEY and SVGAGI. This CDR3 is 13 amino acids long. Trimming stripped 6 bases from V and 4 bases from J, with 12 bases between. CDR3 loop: CASRGQGFYGYTF. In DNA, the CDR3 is TGTGCCAGCAGGGGTCAGGGATTCTATGGCTACACCTTC.

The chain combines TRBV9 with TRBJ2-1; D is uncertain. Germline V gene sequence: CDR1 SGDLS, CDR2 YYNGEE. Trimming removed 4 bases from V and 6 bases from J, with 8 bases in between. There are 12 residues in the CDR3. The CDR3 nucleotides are TGTGCCAGCAGCCCGAGCTTCAATGAGCAGTTCTTC. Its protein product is CASSPSFNEQFF.

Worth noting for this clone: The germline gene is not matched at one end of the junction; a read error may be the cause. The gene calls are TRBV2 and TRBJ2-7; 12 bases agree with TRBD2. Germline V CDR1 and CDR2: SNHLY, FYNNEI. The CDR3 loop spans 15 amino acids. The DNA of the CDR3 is TGTGCCAGCACCGTAAGGACTAGCGGGGCTAGGATCGTGCACTTC. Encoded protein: CASTVRTSGARIVHF.

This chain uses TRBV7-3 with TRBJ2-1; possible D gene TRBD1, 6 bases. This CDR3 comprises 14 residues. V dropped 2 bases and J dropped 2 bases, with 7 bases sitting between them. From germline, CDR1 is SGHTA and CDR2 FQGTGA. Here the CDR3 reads CASSLGTTYNEQFF. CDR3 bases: TGTGCCAGCAGCTTAGGGACAACCTACAATGAGCAGTTCTTC.

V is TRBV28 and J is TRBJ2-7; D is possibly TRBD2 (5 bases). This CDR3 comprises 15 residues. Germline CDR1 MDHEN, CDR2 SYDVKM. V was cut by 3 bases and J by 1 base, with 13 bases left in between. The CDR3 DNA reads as TGTGCCAGCAGTTTTTTGGGAGTCCCGTCCTACGAGCAGTACTTC. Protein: CASSFLGVPSYEQYF.

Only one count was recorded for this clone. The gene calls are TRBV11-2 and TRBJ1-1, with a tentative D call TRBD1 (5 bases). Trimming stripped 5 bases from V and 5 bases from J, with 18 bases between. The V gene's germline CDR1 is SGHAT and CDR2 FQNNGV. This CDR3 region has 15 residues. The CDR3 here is CASSTVRGRGTEAFF. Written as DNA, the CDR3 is TGTGCCAGCAGCACAGTTCGGGGGAGGGGTACTGAAGCTTTCTTT.

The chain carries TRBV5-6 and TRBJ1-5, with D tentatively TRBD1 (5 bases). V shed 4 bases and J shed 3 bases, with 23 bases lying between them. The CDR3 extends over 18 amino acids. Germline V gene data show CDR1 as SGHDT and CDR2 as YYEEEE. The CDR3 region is CASSPEVRQSLHNQPQHF. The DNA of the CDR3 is TGTGCCAGCAGCCCCGAGGTGAGACAGAGCTTACACAATCAGCCCCAGCATTTT.

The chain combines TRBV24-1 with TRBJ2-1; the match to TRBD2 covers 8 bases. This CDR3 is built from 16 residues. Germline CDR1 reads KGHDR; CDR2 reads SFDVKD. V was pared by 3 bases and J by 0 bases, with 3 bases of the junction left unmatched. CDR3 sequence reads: CATSDHGRASYNEQFF. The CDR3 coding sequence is TGTGCCACCAGTGATCACGGGAGGGCCTCCTACAATGAGCAGTTCTTC.

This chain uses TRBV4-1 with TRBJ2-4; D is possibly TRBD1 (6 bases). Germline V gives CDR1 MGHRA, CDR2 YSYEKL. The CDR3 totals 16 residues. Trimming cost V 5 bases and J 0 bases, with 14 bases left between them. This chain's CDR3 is CASSKGGDKAKNIQYF. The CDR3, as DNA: TGCGCCAGCAGCAAAGGTGGGGACAAAGCCAAAAACATTCAGTACTTC.

The CDR3 DNA sequence: TGTGCCAGCAGCAAAGCGCTTTGCCGTAGCGGGGGGATTCCACTTCCATGGGAGCAGTACTTC. Its protein is CASSKALCRSGGIPLPWEQYF. The chain employs TRBV21-1 and TRBJ2-7; the D call TRBD2 from the table was never checked on the DNA. TRBV21-1 is assigned pseudogene status. CDR3 length equals 21 residues.

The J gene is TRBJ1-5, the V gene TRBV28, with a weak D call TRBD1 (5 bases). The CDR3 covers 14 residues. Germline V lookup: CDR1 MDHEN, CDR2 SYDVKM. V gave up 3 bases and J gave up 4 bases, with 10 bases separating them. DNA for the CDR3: TGTGCCAGCAGTTTCTCGGCAGGGAATCAGCCCCAGCATTTT. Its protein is CASSFSAGNQPQHF. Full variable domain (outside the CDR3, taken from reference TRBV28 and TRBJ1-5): DVKVTQSSRYLVKRTGEKVFLECVQDMDHENMFWYRQDPGLGLRLIYFSYDVKMKEKGDIPEGYSVSREKKERFSLILESASTNQTSMYLCASSFSAGNQPQHFGDGTRLSIL.

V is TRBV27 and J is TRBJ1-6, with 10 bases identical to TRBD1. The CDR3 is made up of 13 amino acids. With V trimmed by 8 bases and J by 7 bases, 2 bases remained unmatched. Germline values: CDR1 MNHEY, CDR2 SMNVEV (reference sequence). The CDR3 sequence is CASGGQGNSPLHF. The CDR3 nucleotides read TGTGCCAGCGGGGGACAGGGGAATTCACCCCTCCACTTT.

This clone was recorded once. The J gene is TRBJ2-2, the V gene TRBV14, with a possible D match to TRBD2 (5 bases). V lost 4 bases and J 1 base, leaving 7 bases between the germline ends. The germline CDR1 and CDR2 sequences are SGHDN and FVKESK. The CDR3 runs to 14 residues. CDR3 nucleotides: TGTGCCAGCAGCCGACTACAGAACACCGGGGAGCTGTTTTTT. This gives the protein CASSRLQNTGELFF. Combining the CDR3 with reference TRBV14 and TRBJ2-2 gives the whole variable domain EAGVTQFPSHSVIEKGQTVTLRCDPISGHDNLYWYRRVMGKEIKFLLHFVKESKQDESGMPNNRFLAERTGGTYSTLKVQPAELEDSGVYFCASSRLQNTGELFFGEGSRLTVL.

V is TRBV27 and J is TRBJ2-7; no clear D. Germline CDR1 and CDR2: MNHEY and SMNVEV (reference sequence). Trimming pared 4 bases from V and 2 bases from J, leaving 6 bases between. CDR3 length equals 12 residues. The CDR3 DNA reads TGTGCCAGCAGTTCCACAGCCTACGAGCAGTACTTC. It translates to CASSSTAYEQYF.

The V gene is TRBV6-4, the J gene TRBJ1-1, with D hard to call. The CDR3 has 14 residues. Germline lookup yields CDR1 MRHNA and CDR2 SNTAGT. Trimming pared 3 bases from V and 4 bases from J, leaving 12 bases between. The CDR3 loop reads CASSDQVGSTEAFF. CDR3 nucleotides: TGTGCCAGCAGTGATCAGGTAGGAAGCACTGAAGCTTTCTTT.

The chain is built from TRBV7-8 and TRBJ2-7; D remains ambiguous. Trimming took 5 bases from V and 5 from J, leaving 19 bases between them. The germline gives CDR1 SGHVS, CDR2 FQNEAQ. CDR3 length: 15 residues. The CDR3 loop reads CASSPKTRKHHEQYF. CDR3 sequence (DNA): TGTGCCAGCAGCCCAAAGACGCGGAAACACCACGAGCAGTACTTC. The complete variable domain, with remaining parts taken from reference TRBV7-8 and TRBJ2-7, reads GAGVSQSPRYKVAKRGQDVALRCDPISGHVSLFWYQQALGQGPEFLTYFQNEAQLDKSGLPSDRFFAERPEGSVSTLKIQRTQQEDSAVYLCASSPKTRKHHEQYFGPGTRLTVT.

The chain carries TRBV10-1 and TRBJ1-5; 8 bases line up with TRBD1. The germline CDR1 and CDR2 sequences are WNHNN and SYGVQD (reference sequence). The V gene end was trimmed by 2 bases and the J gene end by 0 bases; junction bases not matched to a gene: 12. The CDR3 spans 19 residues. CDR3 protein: CASSEARTGSHYSNQPQHF. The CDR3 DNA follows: TGCGCCAGCAGTGAGGCCAGGACAGGGTCCCATTATAGCAATCAGCCCCAGCATTTT.

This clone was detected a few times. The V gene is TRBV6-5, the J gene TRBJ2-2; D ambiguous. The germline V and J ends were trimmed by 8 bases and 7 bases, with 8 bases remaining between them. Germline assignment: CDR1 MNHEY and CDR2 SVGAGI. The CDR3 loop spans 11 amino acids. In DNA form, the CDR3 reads TGTGCCAGCTTTTCCGGCGGGGAGCTGTTTTTT. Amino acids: CASFSGGELFF.

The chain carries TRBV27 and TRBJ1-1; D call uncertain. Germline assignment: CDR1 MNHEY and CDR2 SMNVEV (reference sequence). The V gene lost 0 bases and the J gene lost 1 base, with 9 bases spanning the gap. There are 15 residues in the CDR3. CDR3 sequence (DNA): TGTGCCAGCAGTTTATCGAGACGGGGGAACACTGAAGCTTTCTTT. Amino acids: CASSLSRRGNTEAFF.

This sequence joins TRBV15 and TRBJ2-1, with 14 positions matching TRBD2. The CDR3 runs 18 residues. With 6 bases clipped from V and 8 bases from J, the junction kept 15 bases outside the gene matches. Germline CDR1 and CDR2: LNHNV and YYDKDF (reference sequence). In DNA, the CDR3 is TGTGCCACCAGTACTCTGCCGGGACTAGCGGGAGAAGGCTATGAGCAGTTCTTC. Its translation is CATSTLPGLAGEGYEQFF.

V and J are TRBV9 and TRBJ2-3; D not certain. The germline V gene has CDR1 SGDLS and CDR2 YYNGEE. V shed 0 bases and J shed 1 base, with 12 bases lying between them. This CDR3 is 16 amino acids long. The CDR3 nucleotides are TGTGCCAGCAGCGTAGGCCATTCTCCAGGCACAGATACGCAGTATTTT. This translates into CASSVGHSPGTDTQYF. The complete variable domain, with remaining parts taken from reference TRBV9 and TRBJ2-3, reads DSGVTQTPKHLITATGQRVTLRCSPRSGDLSVYWYQQSLDQGLQFLIQYYNGEERAKGNILERFSAQQFPDLHSELNLSSLELGDSALYFCASSVGHSPGTDTQYFGPGTRLTVL.

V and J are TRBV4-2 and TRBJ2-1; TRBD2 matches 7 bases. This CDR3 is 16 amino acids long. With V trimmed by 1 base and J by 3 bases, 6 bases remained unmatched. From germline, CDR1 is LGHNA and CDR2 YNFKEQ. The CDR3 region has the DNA TGTGCCAGCAGCCAAGCGTCTCCGGGAGGCTACAATGAGCAGTTCTTC. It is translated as CASSQASPGGYNEQFF.

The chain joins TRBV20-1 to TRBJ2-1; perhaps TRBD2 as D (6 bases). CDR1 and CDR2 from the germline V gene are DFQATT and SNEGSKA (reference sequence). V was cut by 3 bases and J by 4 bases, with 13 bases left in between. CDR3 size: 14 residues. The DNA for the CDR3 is TGCAGTGCTAGTTTCCGGGGGAGATACAATGAGCAGTTCTTC. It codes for CSASFRGRYNEQFF.

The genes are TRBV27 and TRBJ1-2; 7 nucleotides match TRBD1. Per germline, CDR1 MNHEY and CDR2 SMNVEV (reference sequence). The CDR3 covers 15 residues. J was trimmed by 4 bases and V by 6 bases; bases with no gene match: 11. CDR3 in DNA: TGTGCCAGCAGAGTACCAACGGGACAGACCTATGGCTACACCTTC. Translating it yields CASRVPTGQTYGYTF.

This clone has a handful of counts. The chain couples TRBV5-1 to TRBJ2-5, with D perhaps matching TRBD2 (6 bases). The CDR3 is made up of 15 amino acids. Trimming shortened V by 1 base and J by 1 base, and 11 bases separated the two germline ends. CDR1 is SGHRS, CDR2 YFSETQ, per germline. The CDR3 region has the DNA TGCGCCAGCAGCTTGAATCGCGGGACCCAAGAGACCCAGTACTTC. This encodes CASSLNRGTQETQYF.

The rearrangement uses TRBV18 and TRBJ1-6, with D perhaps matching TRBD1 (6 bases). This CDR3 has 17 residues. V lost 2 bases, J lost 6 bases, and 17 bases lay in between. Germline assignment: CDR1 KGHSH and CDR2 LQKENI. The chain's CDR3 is CASSPEGESSSNSPLHF. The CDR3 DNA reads TGTGCCAGCTCACCAGAGGGGGAATCGTCGTCTAATTCACCCCTCCACTTT.

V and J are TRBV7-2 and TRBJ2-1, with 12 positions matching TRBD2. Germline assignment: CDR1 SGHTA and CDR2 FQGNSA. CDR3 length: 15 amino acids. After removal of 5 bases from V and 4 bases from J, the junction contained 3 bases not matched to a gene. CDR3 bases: TGTGCCAGCAGCACACTAGCGGGGGGTTACAATGAGCAGTTCTTC. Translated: CASSTLAGGYNEQFF. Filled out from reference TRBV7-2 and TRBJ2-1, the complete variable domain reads GAGVSQSPSNKVTEKGKDVELRCDPISGHTALYWYRQSLGQGLEFLIYFQGNSAPDKSGLPSDRFSAERTGGSVSTLTIQRTQQEDSAVYLCASSTLAGGYNEQFFGPGTRLTVL.

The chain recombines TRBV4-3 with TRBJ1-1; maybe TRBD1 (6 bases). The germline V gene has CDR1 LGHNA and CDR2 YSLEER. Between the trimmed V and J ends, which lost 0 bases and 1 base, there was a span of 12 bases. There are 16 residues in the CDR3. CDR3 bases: TGCGCCAGCAGCCAAGAGGTCCCAGGGGCGAACACTGAAGCTTTCTTT. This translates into CASSQEVPGANTEAFF.

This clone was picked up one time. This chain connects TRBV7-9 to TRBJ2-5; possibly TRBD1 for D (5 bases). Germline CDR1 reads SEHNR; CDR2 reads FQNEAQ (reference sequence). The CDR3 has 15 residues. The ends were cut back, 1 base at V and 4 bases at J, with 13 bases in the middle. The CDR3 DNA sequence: TGTGCCAGCAGCTTAGGGACAAAAGATCGAGAGACCCAGTACTTC. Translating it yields CASSLGTKDRETQYF.

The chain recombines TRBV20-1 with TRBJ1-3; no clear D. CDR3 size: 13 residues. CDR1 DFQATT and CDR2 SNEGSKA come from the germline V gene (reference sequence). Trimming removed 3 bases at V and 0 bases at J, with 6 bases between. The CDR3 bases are TGCAGTGCTAGTTTTAACTCTGGAAACACCATATATTTT. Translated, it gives CSASFNSGNTIYF.